The present TCR beta chain was sequenced within a study of T cell changes during pregnancy in multiple sclerosis (dated by TCRdb to about 2019). With respect to the entire study: The study looked at changes in the T cell repertoire across pregnancy in women with multiple sclerosis.

This clone was seen a handful of times. It has no known antigen specificity. Base-call qualities are not available, and no considerably larger clone is one nucleotide away. The CDR1 and CDR2 encoded by the germline V gene are MGHRA and YSYEKL. The CDR3 contains 17 residues, cysteine and phenylalanine counted. The kept DNA is CDR3 alone, 51 bases in frame from the first base. V was cut back by 0 bases and J by 4 bases, leaving a gap of 13 bases between them. Libraries were prepared through the immunoSEQ multiplex PCR assay. This immuneACCESS table, as held by TCRdb, lists in-frame sequences with V and J called but not all clones. Of the missing ones, under half trace to an unresolved V gene in checked studies; the others have no known cause. This sample comprises 20,000 to 25,000 clones, around 93% of them detected only once. The ten largest clonotypes hold roughly 7% of the sample.

The sequence was collected from a female donor with multiple sclerosis, enrolled in a pregnancy study. The chain couples TRBV4-1 to TRBJ1-6, with a weak D call of TRBD1 (6 bases match). This material consisted of CD8+ T cells from peripheral blood mononuclear cells, taken in the third trimester of pregnancy. This receptor has the CDR3 CASSQEATGSYNSPLHF. DNA sequence: TGCGCCAGCAGCCAAGAAGCCACAGGGTCTTATAATTCACCCCTCCACTTT.